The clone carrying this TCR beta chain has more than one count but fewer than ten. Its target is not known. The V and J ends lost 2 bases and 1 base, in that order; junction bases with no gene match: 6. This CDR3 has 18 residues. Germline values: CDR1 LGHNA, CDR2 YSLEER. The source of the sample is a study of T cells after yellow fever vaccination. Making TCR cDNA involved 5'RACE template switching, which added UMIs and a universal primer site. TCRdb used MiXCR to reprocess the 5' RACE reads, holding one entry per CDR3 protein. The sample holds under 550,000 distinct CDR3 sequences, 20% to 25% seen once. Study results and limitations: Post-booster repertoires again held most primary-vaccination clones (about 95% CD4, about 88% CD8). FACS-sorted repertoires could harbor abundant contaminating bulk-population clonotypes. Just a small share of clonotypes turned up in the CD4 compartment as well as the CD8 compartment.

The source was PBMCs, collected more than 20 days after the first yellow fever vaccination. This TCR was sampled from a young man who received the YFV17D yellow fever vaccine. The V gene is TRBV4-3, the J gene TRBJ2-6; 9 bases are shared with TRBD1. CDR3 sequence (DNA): TGCGCCAGCAGCCAAATGGGACAGGGTAGATCTGGGGCCAACGTCCTGACTTTC. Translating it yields CASSQMGQGRSGANVLTF.